This paragraph covers one TCR beta chain sequence. These data belong to a study of technical replicates of blood from a few donors. V was shortened by 2 bases and J by 6 bases, with 8 bases between the two germline ends. The CDR3 sequence is 13 residues long. Germline V gene lookup returns CDR1 SGHTA and CDR2 FQGTGA. The table came from immunoSEQ multiplex PCR; TCRdb's copy has only in-frame clones and leaves some out. Of some 79,000 clones detected, about 91% appear once; the ten largest clones hold about 0.38%. The specimen sequenced was T cells isolated from PBMCs. This sequence was found in a human donor in good health. Some clones in this sample may be carry-over from other donors' samples. The chain recombines TRBV7-3 with TRBJ2-1; the D gene is possibly TRBD2 (5 bases). CDR3 sequence reads: CASSLGGGNEQFF. The CDR3 DNA reads as TGTGCCAGCAGCTTAGGAGGTGGCAATGAGCAGTTCTTC.